The 17 T cell receptor beta chains presented below share a single source sample, sequenced in a study of response to subunit inactivated influenza vaccine. TCRdb ran MiXCR on the RT-PCR reads and lists one entry per CDR3 protein. Here the sample spans about 700,000 distinct CDR3 sequences, approximately 14% being singletons. Source: PBMCs from blood, taken 11 to 12 days after vaccination. The source of these receptors is a man aged 45-65 years who received an inactivated influenza vaccine.

This clonotype was counted ten times or more. The CDR3 region has the DNA TGTGCCAGCAGCAACCCACCAGGGGAGCAGTTCTTC. This codes for CASSNPPGEQFF. This rearrangement joins TRBV6-2 or TRBV6-3 to TRBJ2-1, with a tentative D call TRBD1 (5 bases). Looked up from germline, CDR1 is MNHEY and CDR2 is SVGEGT. Trimming pared 6 bases from V and 10 bases from J, leaving 13 bases between. The CDR3 sequence is 12 residues long.

This clonotype appeared a few times. The chain carries TRBV10-3 and TRBJ2-1, with 13 bases matching TRBD2. Germline values: CDR1 ENHRY, CDR2 SYGVKD. This CDR3 has 15 residues. J gave up 9 bases and V 6 bases, and 8 bases lay outside the gene matches. The CDR3 sequence is CAIRGGTSGTVEQFF. The CDR3 nucleotides read TGTGCCATCAGGGGGGGGACTAGCGGGACGGTTGAGCAGTTCTTC.

J is TRBJ2-7 and V is TRBV6-5; tentatively, D is TRBD2 (5 bases). The CDR3 is 15 amino acids. The germline V gene encodes CDR1 MNHEY and CDR2 SVGAGI. V gave up 0 bases and J gave up 3 bases, with 12 bases separating them. CDR3 region: CASSYSRVSGYEQYF. Here the CDR3 DNA reads TGTGCCAGCAGTTACTCGAGGGTGAGTGGCTACGAGCAGTACTTC.

This sequence joins TRBV19 and TRBJ2-3; possibly TRBD1 or TRBD2 for D (5 bases each). V was pared by 9 bases and J by 0 bases, with 19 bases between. The CDR3 length is 16 residues. CDR1 is LNHDA, CDR2 SQIVND, per germline (reference sequence). CDR3 nucleotides: TGTGCCAGCCGGGGCTATGGACGGACTAGCACAGATACGCAGTATTTT. Translating gives CASRGYGRTSTDTQYF.

The V gene is TRBV6-5, the J gene TRBJ2-7, with D possibly being TRBD2 (5 bases). Germline CDR1 and CDR2: MNHEY and SVGAGI. The CDR3 totals 14 residues. V was pared by 2 bases and J by 2 bases, with 10 bases between. DNA of the CDR3: TGTGCCAGCAGTTACCTCTACGGGACCTACGAGCAGTACTTC. Translated, it gives CASSYLYGTYEQYF.

This clonotype was picked up a small number of times. V and J are TRBV20-1 and TRBJ1-6; 9 bases align to TRBD1. CDR1 and CDR2 from the germline V gene are DFQATT and SNEGSKA (reference sequence). The CDR3 loop spans 15 amino acids. After removal of 1 base from V and 7 bases from J, the junction contained 5 bases not matched to a gene. The CDR3 DNA reads TGCAGTGCTAGAGGCTTCGACAGGGGGAATTCACCCCTCCACTTT. It encodes CSARGFDRGNSPLHF.

The rearrangement links TRBV12-3 or TRBV12-4 to TRBJ2-3, with 11 bases fitting TRBD2. This CDR3 comprises 18 residues. Trimming removed 5 bases from V and 0 bases from J; junction bases left unmatched: 10. The CDR3 bases are TGTGCCAGCAGTCTAAGGGCCCGACTAGCGGGGAGCACAGATACGCAGTATTTT. As protein: CASSLRARLAGSTDTQYF.

This clonotype was detected a few times. The chain is built from TRBV20-1 and TRBJ2-3; 9 bases line up with TRBD1. The trim removed 6 bases at V and 4 bases at J, leaving 8 bases unmatched. The CDR3 consists of 14 residues. Germline assignment: CDR1 DFQATT and CDR2 SNEGSKA (reference sequence). This CDR3 reads CSAHGTGKADTQYF. Here the CDR3 DNA reads TGCAGTGCCCACGGGACAGGGAAGGCAGATACGCAGTATTTT.

This clonotype was counted only a few times. The chain is built from TRBV4-2 and TRBJ1-1; D ambiguous. V lost 0 bases and J 6 bases, leaving 11 bases between the germline ends. The germline CDR1 and CDR2 sequences are LGHNA and YNFKEQ. CDR3 size: 14 residues. The DNA for the CDR3 is TGTGCCAGCAGCCAAGATTTTGGGCTCCCTGAAGCTTTCTTT. Its protein is CASSQDFGLPEAFF.

The gene calls are TRBV20-1 and TRBJ2-4; D might be TRBD2 (5 bases). The germline gives CDR1 DFQATT, CDR2 SNEGSKA (reference sequence). The CDR3 runs to 13 residues. V was pared by 6 bases and J by 2 bases, with 11 bases between. The CDR3 bases are TGCAGTGCCAGGAAGCGGTCCAAAAACATTCAGTACTTC. Translation gives CSARKRSKNIQYF.

In its sample, this clonotype was seen a few times. V usage is TRBV6-1 and J usage is TRBJ2-5; 13 bases fit TRBD2. The germline V gene has CDR1 MNHNS and CDR2 SASEGT. CDR3 length: 14 residues. V lost 4 bases, J lost 6 bases, and 2 bases stayed unmatched. The chain's CDR3 is CASSGTSGRKTQYF. The DNA of the CDR3 is TGTGCCAGCAGTGGGACTAGCGGGAGAAAGACCCAGTACTTC.

This clonotype was seen many times. This chain links TRBV20-1 with TRBJ1-1; maybe TRBD1 (6 bases). The CDR3 contains 13 residues. Germline values: CDR1 DFQATT, CDR2 SNEGSKA (reference sequence). Trimming shortened V by 6 bases and J by 1 base, and 12 bases separated the two germline ends. The CDR3 protein is CSATPGQNTEAFF. DNA for the CDR3: TGCAGTGCAACCCCGGGACAGAACACTGAAGCTTTCTTT.

This clonotype showed up just a few times. The chain combines TRBV7-7 with TRBJ2-3; the D is unclear. The germline V gene has CDR1 SSHAT and CDR2 FNYEAQ (reference sequence). V shed 5 bases and J shed 9 bases, with 15 bases lying between them. CDR3 length equals 13 residues. This CDR3 reads CASSPGWGVTQYF. In nucleotides, the CDR3 is TGTGCCAGCAGCCCTGGCTGGGGTGTCACGCAGTATTTT.

This clonotype occurred many times. CDR3 region: CASSFRVMNTEAFF. In nucleotides, the CDR3 is TGTGCCAGCAGTTTTCGGGTCATGAACACTGAAGCTTTCTTT. V usage is TRBV12-3 or TRBV12-4 and J usage is TRBJ1-1; D is unresolved. This CDR3 is 14 amino acids long. V lost 3 bases and J 0 bases, leaving 8 bases between the germline ends.

This clonotype was seen a handful of times. This sequence joins TRBV3-1 and TRBJ2-7, with 7 bases identical to TRBD2. V lost 1 base to trimming and J lost 3 bases; unmatched junction nucleotides: 0. The germline gives CDR1 LGHDT, CDR2 YNNKEL (reference sequence). The CDR3 consists of 13 residues. CDR3 nucleotide sequence: TGTGCCAGCAGCCAAGGGACTAGCTACGAGCAGTACTTC. It yields the protein CASSQGTSYEQYF.

The chain links TRBV12-3 or TRBV12-4 to TRBJ2-7; weak D call: TRBD1 (6 bases). V shed 2 bases and J shed 7 bases, with 9 bases lying between them. The CDR3 spans 12 residues. CDR3 loop: CASSLQGMEQYF. The CDR3 DNA follows: TGTGCCAGCAGTTTACAGGGGATGGAGCAGTACTTC.

The chain carries TRBV3-1 and TRBJ2-7, with D possibly matching TRBD1 (6 bases). CDR3 size: 15 residues. In germline, CDR1 is LGHDT, CDR2 YNNKEL (reference sequence). V dropped 4 bases and J dropped 2 bases, with 15 bases sitting between them. CDR3 in DNA: TGTGCCAGCAGCCCAAGGACAGTCCGAGCCTACGAGCAGTACTTC. Its protein is CASSPRTVRAYEQYF.